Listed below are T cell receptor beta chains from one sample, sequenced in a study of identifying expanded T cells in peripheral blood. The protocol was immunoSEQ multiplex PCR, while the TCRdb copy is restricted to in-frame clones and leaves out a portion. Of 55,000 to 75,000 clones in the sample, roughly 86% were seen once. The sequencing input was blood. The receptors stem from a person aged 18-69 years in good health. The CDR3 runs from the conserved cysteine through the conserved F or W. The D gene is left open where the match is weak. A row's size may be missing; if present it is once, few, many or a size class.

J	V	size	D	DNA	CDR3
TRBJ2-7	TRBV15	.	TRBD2	TGTGCCACCAGCAGAGACCAGGGTAGCGGGATCCACTACGAGCAGTACTTC	CATSRDQGSGIHYEQYF
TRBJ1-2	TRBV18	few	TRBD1	TGTGCCAGCTCACCAGGAGACAGGGCCGGTGGCTACACCTTC	CASSPGDRAGGYTF
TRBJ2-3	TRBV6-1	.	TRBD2	TGTGCCAGCAGTGGGACTAGCGGGGGGGCAGATACGCAGTATTTT	CASSGTSGGADTQYF
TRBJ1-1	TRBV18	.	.	TGTGCCAGCTCGCCCTCGGTTGGGGGCACTGAAGCTTTCTTT	CASSPSVGGTEAFF
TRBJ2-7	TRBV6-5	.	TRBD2	TGTGCCAGCAGTTTTCGCATGACTAGCCTACACGAGCAGTACTTC	CASSFRMTSLHEQYF
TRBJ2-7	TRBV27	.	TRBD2	TGTGCCAGCAGTTCCTCGAATCTAGCGGGCTTGAGGGAGCAGTACTTC	CASSSSNLAGLREQYF
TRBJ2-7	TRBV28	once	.	TGTGCCAGCAGTTTCCTCTCCAGACGCTACGAGCAGTACTTC	CASSFLSRRYEQYF
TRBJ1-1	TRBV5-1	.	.	TGCGCCAGCAGCCCAGCGGGGGGTATGAACACTGAAGCTTTCTTT	CASSPAGGMNTEAFF
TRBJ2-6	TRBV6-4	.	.	TGTGCCAGCAGTCCATCCCAGGGATCTGGGGCCAACGTCCTGACTTTC	CASSPSQGSGANVLTF
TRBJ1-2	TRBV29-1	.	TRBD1	TGCAGCGTTGAAAGGGACAGGAGAAGGGCCTATGGCTACACCTTC	CSVERDRRRAYGYTF
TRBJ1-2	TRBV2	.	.	TGTGCCAGCAGTGAAGCGGCCAGGGATGTTATGGAAGCCTATGGCTACACCTTC	CASSEAARDVMEAYGYTF
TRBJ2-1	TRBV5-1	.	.	TGCGCCAGCAGCTTGGAGGGGTTGGACAATGAGCAGTTCTTC	CASSLEGLDNEQFF
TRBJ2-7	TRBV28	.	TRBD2	TGTGCCACCTATGAGACTAGCGGGGGTTCCTACGAGCAGTACTTC	CATYETSGGSYEQYF
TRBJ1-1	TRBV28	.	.	TGTGCCAGCAGCCGGAGGGCCACTGAAGCTTTCTTT	CASSRRATEAFF
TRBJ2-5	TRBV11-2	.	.	TGTGCCAGCGGGTTGGGAAGACTCCAAGAGACCCAGTACTTC	CASGLGRLQETQYF
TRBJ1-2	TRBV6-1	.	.	TGTGCCAGCAGTGAAGCGGGGAATAACTATGGCTACACCTTC	CASSEAGNNYGYTF
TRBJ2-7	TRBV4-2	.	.	TGTGCCAGCAGCCAAGATAAGGGCGGGGCGGCTACCTACGAGCAGTACTTC	CASSQDKGGAATYEQYF
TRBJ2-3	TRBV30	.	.	TGTGCCTGGAGTCAGGGCCGGTCCCCGGATACGCAGTATTTT	CAWSQGRSPDTQYF
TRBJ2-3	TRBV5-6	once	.	TGTGCCAGCAGCTTGGGGTGGCCCACAGATACGCAGTATTTT	CASSLGWPTDTQYF
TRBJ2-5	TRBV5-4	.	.	TGTGCCAGCAGCTTCGGCCGCGAAGAGACCCAGTACTTC	CASSFGREETQYF
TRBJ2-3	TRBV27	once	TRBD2	TGTGCCAGCAGTTCTCTAGCGGGGGGGCCGGACACAGATACGCAGTATTTT	CASSSLAGGPDTDTQYF
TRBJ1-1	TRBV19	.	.	TGTGCCAGTGTGGCCCGCCAAGGGGGCACTGAAGCTTTCTTT	CASVARQGGTEAFF
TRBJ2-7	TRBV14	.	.	TGTGCCAGCAGCCAAGCCGGGACTTTTATTTTCCCCCTCGAGCAGTACTTC	CASSQAGTFIFPLEQYF
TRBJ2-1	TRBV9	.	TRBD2	TGTGCCAGCAGCGCCGGAGCGGGGGGGCCCGATGAGCAGTTCTTC	CASSAGAGGPDEQFF
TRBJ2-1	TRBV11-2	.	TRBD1	TGTGCCAGCAGACCTAGACAGGGTTCTATCTACAATGAGCAGTTCTTC	CASRPRQGSIYNEQFF
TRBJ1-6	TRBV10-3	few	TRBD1	TGTGCCACCGGACAGGGCCGTGACTCACCCCTCCACTTT	CATGQGRDSPLHF
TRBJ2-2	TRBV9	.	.	TGTGCCAGCAGCGGACGAACTCTAGCGACCGGGGAGCTGTTTTTT	CASSGRTLATGELFF
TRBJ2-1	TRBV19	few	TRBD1	TGTGCCACATGGGACAGGGGGGGCAATGAGCAGTTCTTC	CATWDRGGNEQFF
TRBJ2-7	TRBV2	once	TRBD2	TGTGCCAGCAGCGCGGGGGGCTACGAGCAGTACTTC	CASSAGGYEQYF
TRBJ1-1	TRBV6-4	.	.	TGTGCCAGCAGTGTCGACAGTCAGAACACTGAAGCTTTCTTT	CASSVDSQNTEAFF
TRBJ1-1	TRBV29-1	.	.	TGCAGCGCCAGAGCGGGGGCGCGCACTGAAGCTTTCTTT	CSARAGARTEAFF
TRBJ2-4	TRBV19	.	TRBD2	TGTGCCAGTAGTATCCCGCCGCTGTACAGACTAGCGGGAGACAAAAACATTCAGTACTTC	CASSIPPLYRLAGDKNIQYF
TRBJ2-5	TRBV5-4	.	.	TGTGCCAGCAGCCAGGACCAAGAGACCCAGTACTTC	CASSQDQETQYF
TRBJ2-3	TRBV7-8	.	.	TGTGCCAGCACCATACTCTACCGGAGGACAGATACGCAGTATTTT	CASTILYRRTDTQYF
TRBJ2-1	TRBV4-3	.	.	TGCGCCAGCAGCCAGGCTAATGAGCAGTTCTTC	CASSQANEQFF
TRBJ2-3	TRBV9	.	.	TGTGCCAGCAGCGGAGATACGCAGTATTTT	CASSGDTQYF
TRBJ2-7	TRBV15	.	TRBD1	TGTGCCACCAGCAGGATAGGACAGGGGGCTGTGTACGAGCAGTACTTC	CATSRIGQGAVYEQYF
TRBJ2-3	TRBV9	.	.	TGTGCCAGCAGCGACCTCAAACGACCTAACACAGATACGCAGTATTTT	CASSDLKRPNTDTQYF
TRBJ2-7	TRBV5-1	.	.	TGCGCCAGCAGCACGGACGGGACCTACGAGCAGTACTTC	CASSTDGTYEQYF
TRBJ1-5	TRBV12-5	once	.	TGTGCTAGTAGTCCGTCTTCGGGCGCATTAAATCAGCCCCAGCATTTT	CASSPSSGALNQPQHF
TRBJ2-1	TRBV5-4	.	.	TGTGCCAGCAGCCCGGCCCTAGCTGATATATACAATGAGCAGTTCTTC	CASSPALADIYNEQFF
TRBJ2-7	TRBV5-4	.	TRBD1	TGTGCCAGCAGCGTAGGGTCTAGGGGACAGATACCCTACGAGCAGTACTTC	CASSVGSRGQIPYEQYF
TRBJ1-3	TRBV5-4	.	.	TGTGCCAGCACCCGGTCCGGGAGTTCTGGAAACACCATATATTTT	CASTRSGSSGNTIYF
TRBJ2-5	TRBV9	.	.	TGTGCCAGCAGCGTTACCACCGGGACACGAGGGATGACGACCCAGTACTTC	CASSVTTGTRGMTTQYF
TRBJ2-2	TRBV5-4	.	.	TGTGCCAGCAGCTACTCCCAGGGGGAGGCCGGGGAGCTGTTTTTT	CASSYSQGEAGELFF
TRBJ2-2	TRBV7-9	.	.	TGTGCCAGCAGCTTCTTGGGGGGAGACACCGGGGAGCTGTTTTTT	CASSFLGGDTGELFF
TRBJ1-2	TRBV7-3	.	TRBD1	TGTGCCAGCAGCCATGACAGGGGTGACGGCTACACCTTC	CASSHDRGDGYTF
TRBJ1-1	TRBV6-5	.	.	TGTGCCAGCAGCCACAGACAGGCGAACACTGAAGCTTTCTTT	CASSHRQANTEAFF
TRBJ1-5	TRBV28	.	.	TGTGCCAGCAGTTTATGGGCATCGCCCCAGCATTTT	CASSLWASPQHF
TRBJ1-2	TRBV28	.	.	TGTGCCAGCAGCCCCCGCCGGGCGCCTGGCTACACCTTC	CASSPRRAPGYTF
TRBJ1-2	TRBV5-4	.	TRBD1	TGTGCCAGCAGCTTACGGACAGGGAACTATGGCTACACCTTC	CASSLRTGNYGYTF
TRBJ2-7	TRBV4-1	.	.	TGCGCCAGCAGCAACACCTACGAGCAGTACTTC	CASSNTYEQYF